The source of this T cell receptor (beta chain) is a study of cytomegalovirus exposure and HLA in healthy donors. Details on this clone: Its antigen is unidentified.

V trimming: 3 bases; J trimming: 0 bases; junction bases outside the gene matches: 3. The CDR3 is made up of 15 amino acids. In germline, CDR1 is KGHSH, CDR2 LQKENI. Study findings and constraints: About 87% or about 30% of the time was how often most TCR beta V segments were productive, according to an earlier analysis. Common viral pathogens seemed, in a later analysis, to connect with several of the most significant clusters.

PCR amplification relied on 60 Vbeta primers (plus 13 Jbeta primers). Profiled with immunoSEQ multiplex PCR; TCRdb holds only in-frame clones, not every one. Counted here are 100,000 to 150,000 clones, over 60% occurring once; the ten biggest clones make up about 4.9%. This chain joins TRBV18 and TRBJ2-7; 9 nucleotides align to TRBD1. Sequencing was performed on PBMCs. The clonotype originates from a man aged 55-75 years in good health and CMV-seropositive. CDR3 amino acids: CASSPLTGGSYEQYF. The DNA of the CDR3 is TGTGCCAGCTCACCTCTGACAGGGGGCTCCTACGAGCAGTACTTC.